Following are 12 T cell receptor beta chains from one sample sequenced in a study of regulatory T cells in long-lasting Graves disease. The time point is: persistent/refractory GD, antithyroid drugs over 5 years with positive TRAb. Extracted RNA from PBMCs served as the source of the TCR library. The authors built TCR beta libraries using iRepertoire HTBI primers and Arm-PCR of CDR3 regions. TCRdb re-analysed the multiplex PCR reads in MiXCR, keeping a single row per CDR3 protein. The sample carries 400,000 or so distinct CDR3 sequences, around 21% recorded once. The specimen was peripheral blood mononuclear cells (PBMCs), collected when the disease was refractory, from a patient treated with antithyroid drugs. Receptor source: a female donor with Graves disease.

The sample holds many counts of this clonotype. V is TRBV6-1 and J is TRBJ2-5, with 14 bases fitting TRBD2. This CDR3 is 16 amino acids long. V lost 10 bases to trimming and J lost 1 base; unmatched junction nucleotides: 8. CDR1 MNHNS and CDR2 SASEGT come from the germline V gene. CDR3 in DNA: TGTGCCACCCCGGGACTAGCGGGGGTAGCCCAAGAGACCCAGTACTTC. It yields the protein CATPGLAGVAQETQYF.

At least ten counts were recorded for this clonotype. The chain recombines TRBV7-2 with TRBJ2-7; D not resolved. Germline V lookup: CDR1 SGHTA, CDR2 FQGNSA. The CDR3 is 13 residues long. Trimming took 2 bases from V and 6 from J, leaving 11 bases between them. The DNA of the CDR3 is TGTGCCAGCAGCTTACCCACCACTGGCGAGCAGTACTTC. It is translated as CASSLPTTGEQYF.

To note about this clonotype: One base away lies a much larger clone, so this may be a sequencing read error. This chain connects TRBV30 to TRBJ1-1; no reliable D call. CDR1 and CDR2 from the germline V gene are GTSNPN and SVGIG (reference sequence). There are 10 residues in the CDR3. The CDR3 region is CAWRRTVACF. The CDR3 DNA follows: TGTGCCTGGAGGAGGACGGTGGCTTGCTTT.

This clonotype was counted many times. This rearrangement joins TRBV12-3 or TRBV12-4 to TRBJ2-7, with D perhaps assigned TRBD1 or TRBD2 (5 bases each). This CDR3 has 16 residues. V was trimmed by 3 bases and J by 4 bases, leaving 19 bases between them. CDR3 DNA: TGTGCCAGCAGTTTTTTCGGCGTGCAGGGAGTGTACGAGCAGTACTTC. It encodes CASSFFGVQGVYEQYF.

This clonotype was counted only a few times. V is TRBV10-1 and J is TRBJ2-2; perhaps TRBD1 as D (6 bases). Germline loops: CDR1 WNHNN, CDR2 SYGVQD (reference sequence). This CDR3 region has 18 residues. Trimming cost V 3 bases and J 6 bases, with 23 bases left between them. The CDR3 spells CASSEGYGLGWGPGELFF. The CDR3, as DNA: TGCGCCAGCAGTGAAGGTTACGGTTTGGGGTGGGGGCCCGGGGAGCTGTTTTTT.

For the CDR3, the DNA is TGTGCCAGCTCACCCCCCGCTGGGGGTGAGGGCGAGCAGTACTTC. It codes for CASSPPAGGEGEQYF. The chain is built from TRBV18 and TRBJ2-7; either TRBD1 or TRBD2 may supply D (5 bases each). V shed 3 bases and J shed 6 bases, with 18 bases lying between them. Germline assignment: CDR1 KGHSH and CDR2 LQKENI. This CDR3 comprises 15 residues.

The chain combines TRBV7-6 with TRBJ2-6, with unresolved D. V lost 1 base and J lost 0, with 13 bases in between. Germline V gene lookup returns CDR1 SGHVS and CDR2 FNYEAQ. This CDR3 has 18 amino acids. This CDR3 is CASSLDPGLTSGANVLTF. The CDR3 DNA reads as TGTGCCAGCAGCTTAGACCCGGGTCTCACCTCTGGGGCCAACGTCCTGACTTTC.

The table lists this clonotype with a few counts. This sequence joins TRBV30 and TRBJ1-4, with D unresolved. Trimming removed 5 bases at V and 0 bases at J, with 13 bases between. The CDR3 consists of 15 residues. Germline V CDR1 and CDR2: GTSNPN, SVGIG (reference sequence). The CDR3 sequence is CAWGRADATNEKLFF. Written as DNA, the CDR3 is TGTGCCTGGGGTCGGGCCGATGCAACTAATGAAAAACTGTTTTTT.

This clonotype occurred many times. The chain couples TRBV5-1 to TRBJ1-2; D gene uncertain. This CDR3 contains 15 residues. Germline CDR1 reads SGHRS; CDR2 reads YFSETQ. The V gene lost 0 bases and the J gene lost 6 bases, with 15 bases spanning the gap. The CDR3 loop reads CASSLESPEVDGYTF. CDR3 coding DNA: TGCGCCAGCAGCTTGGAGTCACCAGAGGTGGATGGCTACACCTTC.

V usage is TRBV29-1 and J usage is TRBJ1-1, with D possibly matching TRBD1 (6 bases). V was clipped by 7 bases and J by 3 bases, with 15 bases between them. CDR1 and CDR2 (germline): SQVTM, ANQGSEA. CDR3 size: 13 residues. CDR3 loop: CSAEVGADTEAFF. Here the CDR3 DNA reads TGCAGCGCCGAGGTGGGGGCGGACACTGAAGCTTTCTTT.

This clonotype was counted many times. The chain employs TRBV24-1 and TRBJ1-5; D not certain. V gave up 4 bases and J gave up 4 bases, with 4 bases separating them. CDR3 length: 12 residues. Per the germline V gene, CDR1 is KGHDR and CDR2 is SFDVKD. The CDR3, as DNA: TGTGCCACCAGTGACCAAAATCAGCCCCAGCATTTT. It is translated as CATSDQNQPQHF.

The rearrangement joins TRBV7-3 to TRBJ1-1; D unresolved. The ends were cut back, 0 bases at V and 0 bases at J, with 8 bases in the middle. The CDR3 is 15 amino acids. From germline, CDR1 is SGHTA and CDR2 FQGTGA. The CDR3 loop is CASSLTHSVNTEAFF. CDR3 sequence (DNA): TGTGCCAGCAGCTTAACCCACAGTGTGAACACTGAAGCTTTCTTT. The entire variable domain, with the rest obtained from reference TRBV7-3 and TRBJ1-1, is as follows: GAGVSQTPSNKVTEKGKYVELRCDPISGHTALYWYRQSLGQGPEFLIYFQGTGAADDSGLPNDRFFAVRPEGSVSTLKIQRTERGDSAVYLCASSLTHSVNTEAFFGQGTRLTVV.